This entry lists 26 T cell receptor beta chains sequenced from one sample in a study of tumor-infiltrating lymphocytes in primary liver carcinoma. Synthesis of TCR beta cDNA was carried out from approximately 500 ng total RNA with a constant-region primer. Three rounds of nested multiplex PCR with slightly modified ARM-PCR produced TCR beta libraries. TRBV1-TRBV30 forward and Cbeta reverse primers drove the first two approximately 11-cycle rounds. Via MiXCR, TCRdb re-called the multiplex PCR reads, giving one row per CDR3 protein. The table has 300,000 to 350,000 distinct CDR3 sequences, 65% seen once; the top ten hold roughly 6%. They got blood RNA out of unsorted whole blood and also pulled out germline DNA. The sequencing sample was made of peripheral blood. These receptor sequences come from a middle-aged man with primary liver carcinoma and hepatitis B virus infection.

This clonotype was seen repeatedly, ten times or more. This chain uses TRBV5-4 with TRBJ1-5; D perhaps matches TRBD1 (5 bases). This CDR3 comprises 14 residues. The V end lost 4 bases, the J end lost 7 bases, and 15 bases lay between the germline ends. Germline values: CDR1 SGHNT, CDR2 YYREEE (reference sequence). The DNA for the CDR3 is TGTGCCAGCAGCAAACAAGGGGTGGGACAGCCCCAGCATTTT. Residues: CASSKQGVGQPQHF.

Many counts were recorded for this clonotype. The V gene is TRBV11-2, the J gene TRBJ1-6; 9 nucleotides align to TRBD1. The CDR3 covers 15 residues. V lost 5 bases, J lost 8 bases, and 7 bases stayed unmatched. Germline-derived CDR1 and CDR2 are SGHAT and FQNNGV. CDR3 nucleotide sequence: TGTGCCAGCAGCCCAACCGGGACAGGGTATTCACCCCTCCACTTT. Its protein is CASSPTGTGYSPLHF.

In the case of this clonotype: A read error may account for a junction end that differs from germline. V usage is TRBV11-2 and J usage is TRBJ2-5; possible D gene TRBD1, 5 bases. The CDR3 has 12 amino acids. Germline values: CDR1 SGHAT, CDR2 FQNNGV. In DNA form, the CDR3 reads TGTGTCAGCAGCCCATCAGGGGAGACCCAGTACTTC. Translation: CVSSPSGETQYF.

A word on this clonotype: At one end the junction does not follow the germline gene, possibly because of a read error. CDR3 in DNA: TGTGCCAGCAGCCCGGACAGGGACCACACAGATACGCAGAATTTT. This gives the protein CASSPDRDHTDTQNF. The chain employs TRBV11-1 and TRBJ2-3, with 8 bases identical to TRBD1. The CDR3 contains 15 residues. Germline CDR1 reads SGHAT; CDR2 reads FQDESV (reference sequence).

This clonotype has a handful of counts. The rearrangement uses TRBV28 and TRBJ2-4, with D perhaps TRBD1 or TRBD2 (5 bases each). This CDR3 region has 15 residues. Trimming shortened V by 3 bases and J by 0 bases, and 9 bases separated the two germline ends. Looked up from germline, CDR1 is MDHEN and CDR2 is SYDVKM. This CDR3 reads CASSFEGIAKNIQYF. The CDR3 DNA reads as TGTGCCAGCAGTTTTGAGGGGATAGCCAAAAACATTCAGTACTTC.

The chain is built from TRBV6-6 and TRBJ2-1; D gene uncertain. The CDR3 has 13 amino acids. Germline V gives CDR1 MNHNY, CDR2 SVGAGI (reference sequence). The V and J ends lost 8 bases and 3 bases respectively, with 11 bases between them. The CDR3 DNA is TGTGCCAGCGAGTCGGGCAGCTACAATGAGCAGTTCTTC. It yields the protein CASESGSYNEQFF.

Many counts were recorded for this clonotype. V is TRBV14 and J is TRBJ1-1; no firm D call. With 4 bases removed from V and 1 base from J, the gap between germline ends came to 7 bases. This CDR3 comprises 13 residues. Germline lookup yields CDR1 SGHDN and CDR2 FVKESK. Here the CDR3 DNA reads TGTGCCAGCAGCCCACAGAGGAACACTGAAGCTTTCTTT. It yields the protein CASSPQRNTEAFF.

This clonotype was observed many times. V gene TRBV11-2 combines with J gene TRBJ2-7; 11 nucleotides line up with TRBD2. V was clipped by 5 bases and J by 3 bases; unmatched bases: 6. Germline V CDR1 and CDR2: SGHAT, FQNNGV. The CDR3 is made up of 15 amino acids. As DNA, the CDR3 is TGTGCCAGCAGCCAGAGACTAGCGGGGCACTACGAGCAGTACTTC. It specifies CASSQRLAGHYEQYF. The full variable domain, with the rest looked up from reference TRBV11-2 and TRBJ2-7, is EAGVAQSPRYKIIEKRQSVAFWCNPISGHATLYWYQQILGQGPKLLIQFQNNGVVDDSQLPKDRFSAERLKGVDSTLKIQPAKLEDSAVYLCASSQRLAGHYEQYFGPGTRLTVT.

As regards this clonotype: The junction differs from germline at one of its ends, possibly a read error. The chain uses TRBV4-1 and TRBJ2-1; D not resolved. From germline, CDR1 is MGHRA and CDR2 YSYEKL. The length of the CDR3 is 13 residues. The CDR3 sequence is CASSQVGNNDQFF. Here the CDR3 DNA reads TGCGCCAGCAGCCAAGTGGGGAACAATGACCAGTTCTTC.

Notes on this clonotype: One junction end disagrees with the germline gene, perhaps due to a read error. The gene calls are TRBV11-3 and TRBJ2-7; D may be TRBD1 (6 bases). The germline CDR1 and CDR2 sequences are SGHNT and YENEEA. The CDR3 extends over 15 amino acids. DNA of the CDR3: TGTGCTAGCAGGTTAGGGTTCGGACAGTCCTACGAGCAGTACTTC. It specifies CASRLGFGQSYEQYF.

This clonotype was recorded many times. The V call is TRBV4-1, the J call TRBJ2-7; D ambiguous. V lost 4 bases, J lost 0 bases, and 16 bases lay in between. CDR1 is MGHRA, CDR2 YSYEKL, per germline. This CDR3 region has 16 residues. The CDR3: CASSPIPRGSSYEQYF. DNA of the CDR3: TGCGCCAGCAGCCCCATCCCGCGCGGAAGCTCCTACGAGCAGTACTTC.

This clonotype came up once. One junction end disagrees with the germline gene, perhaps due to a read error. This chain connects TRBV4-2 to TRBJ2-1; D gene uncertain. From germline, CDR1 is LGHNA and CDR2 YNFKEQ. This CDR3 spans 14 amino acids. For the CDR3, the DNA is TGTGCCAGCAGCCTAGGATACAGCGACAATGAGCAGCTCTTC. It codes for CASSLGYSDNEQLF.

This sequence joins TRBV20-1 and TRBJ2-1; D is unresolved. Per germline, CDR1 DFQATT and CDR2 SNEGSKA (reference sequence). Trimming left V 0 bases short and J 6 bases short, with 12 bases between. The CDR3 totals 14 residues. CDR3 in DNA: TGCAGTGCTAGAGATTCCATCCTTGGCAATGAGCAGTTCTTC. Residues: CSARDSILGNEQFF.

Remarks on this clonotype: A read error may explain this, as a much larger clone is one base away. This sequence joins TRBV6-5 and TRBJ2-7, with TRBD1 identical over 11 bases. The CDR3 is 19 residues long. Germline CDR1 MNHEY, CDR2 SVGAGI. The CDR3 is CSSSYRTGGLAGKAYEQYF. The CDR3 DNA is TGTTCCAGCAGTTACCGGACAGGGGGCCTAGCGGGCAAGGCCTACGAGCAGTACTTC.

This clonotype was found a few times. The rearrangement links TRBV29-1 to TRBJ2-3, with 7 bases lining up with TRBD2. The length of the CDR3 is 13 residues. The V and J ends lost 4 bases and 6 bases, in that order; junction bases with no gene match: 7. The germline CDR1 and CDR2 sequences are SQVTM and ANQGSEA. CDR3 bases: TGCAGCGTTGGCGCGGGAGTGTACGATACGCAGTATTTT. Its translation: CSVGAGVYDTQYF.

The V gene is TRBV7-9, the J gene TRBJ2-5; 8 bases align to TRBD1. This CDR3 has 15 residues. V dropped 5 bases and J dropped 0; count of bases not matched to a gene: 5. Germline V lookup: CDR1 SEHNR, CDR2 FQNEAQ (reference sequence). The CDR3 nucleotides read TGTGCCAGCAGCGGGTGGACAGGGTACCAAGAGACCCAGTACTTC. Its protein is CASSGWTGYQETQYF.

This clonotype appeared once. The V and J genes are TRBV14 and TRBJ2-1; 8 bases map to TRBD2. Germline V gene data show CDR1 as SGHDN and CDR2 as FVKESK. The CDR3 consists of 16 residues. The V segment lost 6 bases and the J segment 10 bases; nucleotides outside the gene matches: 17. The CDR3 coding sequence is TGTGCCAGCAGTGCCGTAGCGGGATGGGTAAACGACGAGCAGTTCTTC. This gives the protein CASSAVAGWVNDEQFF. The full variable domain, its missing parts supplied by reference TRBV14 and TRBJ2-1, is EAGVTQFPSHSVIEKGQTVTLRCDPISGHDNLYWYRRVMGKEIKFLLHFVKESKQDESGMPNNRFLAERTGGTYSTLKVQPAELEDSGVYFCASSAVAGWVNDEQFFGPGTRLTVL.

The chain joins TRBV14 to TRBJ2-7; no clear D. Germline-derived CDR1 and CDR2 are SGHDN and FVKESK. V was trimmed by 1 base and J by 0 bases, leaving 7 bases between them. The CDR3 extends over 14 amino acids. DNA for the CDR3: TGTGCCAGCAGCCAAGCTCTTAACTCCTACGAGCAGTACTTC. Its translation: CASSQALNSYEQYF.

A word on this clonotype: The junction departs from germline at one end; a sequencing error may be responsible. The chain combines TRBV11-2 with TRBJ1-6, with TRBD1 matching over 10 bases. The CDR3 runs to 15 residues. Germline V gene sequence: CDR1 SGHAT, CDR2 FQNNGV. CDR3 sequence (DNA): TGTACCAGCAGAGATCCGGGACAGGGGAATTCACCGCTCCACTTT. Its translation is CTSRDPGQGNSPLHF.

This chain joins TRBV28 and TRBJ2-5, with TRBD1 as a possible D gene (6 bases). The germline CDR1 and CDR2 sequences are MDHEN and SYDVKM. CDR3 length: 15 residues. The V end was cut by 7 bases, the J end by 3 bases, with 18 bases between. For the CDR3, the DNA is TGTGCCAGCACCCTATCCGGGGCAGGGGAAGAGACCCAGTACTTC. It encodes CASTLSGAGEETQYF.

The chain combines TRBV2 with TRBJ2-7, with D uncertain. This CDR3 region has 15 residues. Germline loops: CDR1 SNHLY, CDR2 FYNNEI. V lost 4 bases and J 3 bases, leaving 16 bases between the germline ends. The chain's CDR3 is CASSATLLLNYEQYF. DNA for the CDR3: TGTGCCAGCAGTGCCACTCTTCTCCTTAACTACGAGCAGTACTTC. The variable domain in full, with the rest retrieved from reference TRBV2 and TRBJ2-7, is EPEVTQTPSHQVTQMGQEVILRCVPISNHLYFYWYRQILGQKVEFLVSFYNNEISEKSEIFDDQFSVERPDGSNFTLKIRSTKLEDSAMYFCASSATLLLNYEQYFGPGTRLTVT.

The chain links TRBV20-1 to TRBJ2-1; 7 positions agree with TRBD2. Germline trimming cut 6 bases from V and 5 bases from J; bases unmatched to any gene: 16. Germline-derived CDR1 and CDR2 are DFQATT and SNEGSKA (reference sequence). The CDR3 extends over 16 amino acids. The CDR3 loop reads CSAPTARAGLNNEQFF. Written as DNA, the CDR3 is TGCAGTGCGCCCACCGCCAGAGCGGGACTAAACAATGAGCAGTTCTTC.

Details on this clonotype: This sequence may be a read error, since a much larger clone differs from it by one base. CDR3 DNA: TGCAGCACCGGACAGGGCGAACATGAGACCCAGTACTTC. It encodes CSTGQGEHETQYF. The rearrangement joins TRBV29-1 to TRBJ2-5; 8 bases align to TRBD1. Germline trimming cut 8 bases from V and 5 bases from J; bases unmatched to any gene: 10. Germline lookup yields CDR1 SQVTM and CDR2 ANQGSEA. The CDR3 has 13 residues. The full variable domain, rest sourced from reference TRBV29-1 and TRBJ2-5, is SAVISQKPSRDICQRGTSLTIQCQVDSQVTMMFWYRQQPGQSLTLIATANQGSEATYESGFVIDKFPISRPNLTFSTLTVSNMSPEDSSIYLCSTGQGEHETQYFGPGTRLLVL.

With regard to this clonotype: A single base separates this from a much larger clone, so it may be a read error. The CDR3 nucleotides are TGTGCCAGCTTGGACCGAGTCTACAATGTGCAGTTCTTC. Its translation: CASLDRVYNVQFF. V usage is TRBV6-2 or TRBV6-3 and J usage is TRBJ2-1, with D unresolved. This CDR3 has 13 residues. Germline values: CDR1 MNHEY, CDR2 SVGEGT.

With respect to this clonotype: The CDR3 ends on some other residue instead of the conserved phenylalanine or tryptophan, so this is likely a read error. This chain links TRBV6-6 with TRBJ2-7; D perhaps matches TRBD1 (7 bases). Trimming left V 1 base short and J 5 bases short, with 12 bases between. The CDR3 has 14 residues. CDR1 and CDR2 (germline): MNHNY, SVGAGI (reference sequence). The CDR3 sequence is CASSYLEGANEQYS. The CDR3 DNA sequence: TGTGCCAGCAGTTACTTGGAGGGGGCCAACGAGCAGTACTCC.

In the case of this clonotype: Sequence at one end of the junction differs from germline and may be a read error. The rearrangement joins TRBV5-4 to TRBJ2-5, with D hard to call. This CDR3 spans 15 amino acids. Germline assignment: CDR1 SGHNT and CDR2 YYREEE (reference sequence). The CDR3 coding sequence is TGTGCCAGCAGCTTGGATAGGGTACTACAAGAGACCCACTACTTC. Translated: CASSLDRVLQETHYF.